This is a list of T cell receptor beta chains from one sample in a study of T cell repertoires in cytomegalovirus infection. These receptors have no known antigen. TCRdb reprocessed the reads via MiXCR and lists one record per CDR3 protein. The table has approximately 770,000 distinct CDR3 sequences, 29% seen once. The sample consisted of cultured CD8+ T cells from PBMCs, taken from culture after CMV antigen stimulation. The receptor source for this set is a human donor in good health (CMV status not recorded). Some clones in this sample may be carry-over from other donors' samples. Both conserved end residues are part of each CDR3.

CDR3 protein,V gene
CASLSVPRASGNTIYF,TRBV6-1
CASNPARGHTQYF,TRBV13
CASSLDAKGAPYNSPLHF,TRBV7-6
CASSRTGKDYGYTF,TRBV5-6
CASSRGGGAIGELFF,TRBV4-1
CASRPRGRADTQYF,TRBV27
CASMDILQETQYF,TRBV2
CSAMNWDQETQYF,TRBV20-1
CASSFLDRAEKLFF,TRBV5-1
CATRPPGANEQFF,TRBV24-1
CASSYQPGRAFF,TRBV6-5
CASSNPFDRALANFVYTF,TRBV19
CASSDRGPNYNEQFF,TRBV19
CASARYEQYF,TRBV12-5
CASSLVAPGPDYEQYF,TRBV5-4
CASSFHSPPNTGELFF,TRBV7-6
CASKMGTGNYNEQFF,TRBV12-3/TRBV12-4
CASGLRTEAFF,TRBV2
CASQMGLSGANVLTF,TRBV6-5
CASSWGDNEQFF,TRBV5-6
CATSDKQGGIETQYF,TRBV24-1
CATSDFTGHNEQFF,TRBV24-1
CASSFQAPGSSYNEQFF,TRBV7-8
CASGLAQGTVTGELFF,TRBV12-5
CASRRGEDTEAFF,TRBV19
CASSISRAINQPQHF,TRBV19
CASSHGQGAYPQHF,TRBV12-3/TRBV12-4
CATSRLGGAREQYF,TRBV15
CASSPPPRGGHTEAFF,TRBV7-9
CASSPGQGSEQFF,TRBV19
CASSKGPYSGANVLTF,TRBV14
CASSAHGTDNYGYTF,TRBV7-8
CSVDTGGTEAFF,TRBV29-1
CASSKGGDQPQHF,TRBV18
CASSDWTGIDSPLHF,TRBV6-5
CASSPRTGASVDTIYF,TRBV12-3/TRBV12-4
CASSYSNQLNEKLFF,TRBV6-6
CASSLAPALTGELFF,TRBV7-9
CASSLYPTGGRSTEKLFF,TRBV5-1
CASSSPQDKAGTAYTDTQYF,TRBV7-3
CSVEGGPSSDTQYF,TRBV29-1
CASSRGPSTNGYTF,TRBV12-3/TRBV12-4
CASTPTGFSYEQYF,TRBV25-1
CASSPVTAGYNEQFF,TRBV7-9
CASSRGGATGVQETQYF,TRBV7-9
CASSLNPRPGGHLATDTQYF,TRBV5-5
CSARDMTGYPYGYTF,TRBV20-1
CASSLALGVSSYEQYF,TRBV12-3/TRBV12-4
CASSVGTSGPTDTQYF,TRBV7-3